This T cell receptor (beta chain) comes out of a study of cytomegalovirus exposure and HLA in healthy donors. Germline V gene data show CDR1 as SGHNT and CDR2 as YENEEA. CDR3 length: 15 amino acids. The V end was cut by 1 base, the J end by 0 bases, with 8 bases between. The PCR contained 60 Vbeta and 13 Jbeta primers. Assay: immunoSEQ multiplex PCR; the TCRdb copy retains only in-frame clones and omits some. The sample holds 95,000 to 150,000 clones, about 75% seen once. This clonotype was sampled from a man in his 60s in good health and CMV-seropositive. This rearrangement joins TRBV11-3 to TRBJ2-3; D is undetermined. Specimen: PBMCs. This chain's CDR3 is CASSLAPTSTDTQYF. The DNA for the CDR3 is TGTGCCAGCAGCTTAGCCCCGACTAGCACAGATACGCAGTATTTT.